The 15 T cell receptor beta chains below come from one sample, sequenced in a study of cytomegalovirus exposure and HLA in healthy donors. In the PCR, 60 Vbeta and 13 Jbeta primers were used. The assay was immunoSEQ multiplex PCR, and TCRdb's table has in-frame clones only and misses some. The sample has approximately 200,000 clones, 75% to 85% seen once. The sample taken for sequencing was PBMCs. The source is a girl aged 10-17 years in good health and CMV-seronegative.

About this clone: Compared with germline, one end of the junction differs, possibly owing to a read error. The chain employs TRBV7-9 and TRBJ2-5; 9 bases are a match to TRBD2. The CDR3 is made up of 15 amino acids. Germline-derived CDR1 and CDR2 are SEHNR and FQNEAQ (reference sequence). The CDR3 is CSSSLAGEVKETQYF. In DNA, the CDR3 is TGTTCCAGCAGCTTAGCGGGAGAGGTAAAAGAGACCCAGTACTTC.

The gene calls are TRBV23-1 and TRBJ2-2; TRBD2 is a possible D gene (5 bases). TRBV23-1 is labeled an ORF, and its function is uncertain. V was cut by 2 bases and J by 5 bases, with 18 bases left in between. This CDR3 spans 17 amino acids. The CDR3 here is CASSQLSKEDRTGELFF. CDR3 DNA: TGCGCCAGCAGTCAACTATCCAAGGAGGACCGAACCGGGGAGCTGTTTTTT.

The CDR3: CASSLKTRLTYNEQFF. The DNA of the CDR3 is TGTGCCAGCAGCTTAAAGACTCGCTTAACTTACAATGAGCAGTTCTTC. The J gene is TRBJ2-1, the V gene TRBV7-9; D unclear. The germline CDR1 and CDR2 sequences are SEHNR and FQNEAQ (reference sequence). V lost 2 bases, J lost 4 bases, and 15 bases lay in between. The CDR3 length is 16 residues. Drawing the rest from reference TRBV7-9 and TRBJ2-1, the complete variable domain is DTGVSQNPRHKITKRGQNVTFRCDPISEHNRLYWYRQTLGQGPEFLTYFQNEAQLEKSRLLSDRFSAERPKGSFSTLEIQRTEQGDSAMYLCASSLKTRLTYNEQFFGPGTRLTVL.

This clone occurred once. This chain uses TRBV19 with TRBJ2-1; 9 bases align to TRBD1. The V gene's germline CDR1 is LNHDA and CDR2 SQIVND (reference sequence). V lost 4 bases, J lost 6 bases, and 7 bases stayed unmatched. The length of the CDR3 is 15 residues. This chain's CDR3 is CASSTQGASFNEQFF. The CDR3 DNA reads TGTGCCAGTAGTACACAGGGGGCATCATTCAATGAGCAGTTCTTC.

The gene calls are TRBV4-1 and TRBJ1-4; TRBD1 agrees at 8 bases. CDR1 and CDR2 from the germline V gene are MGHRA and YSYEKL. Trimming at V came to 1 base and at J to 10 bases, leaving 8 bases not matched to a gene. This CDR3 comprises 15 residues. CDR3 coding DNA: TGCGCCAGCAGCCAAGTCGGACAGGGATCCTTAAAACTGTTTTTT. It yields the protein CASSQVGQGSLKLFF.

This clone was counted a few times. The chain joins TRBV7-2 to TRBJ1-3, with D tentatively TRBD1 (5 bases). Germline CDR1 is SGHTA and CDR2 is FQGNSA. The CDR3 runs to 17 residues. Trimming pared 3 bases from V and 1 base from J, leaving 16 bases between. CDR3: CASSFPRGTASGNTIYF. CDR3 DNA sequence: TGTGCCAGCAGCTTCCCACGGGGGACTGCGTCTGGAAACACCATATATTTT. The variable domain in full, completed from reference TRBV7-2 and TRBJ1-3, reads GAGVSQSPSNKVTEKGKDVELRCDPISGHTALYWYRQSLGQGLEFLIYFQGNSAPDKSGLPSDRFSAERTGGSVSTLTIQRTQQEDSAVYLCASSFPRGTASGNTIYFGEGSWLTVV.

The chain carries TRBV12-2 and TRBJ1-1. TRBV12-2 is noted as a pseudogene. This CDR3 region has 15 residues. The CDR3 coding sequence is TGTGCAAGTCGCTTAGCCCTCCCCCCCTACGGTGAAGCTTTCTTT. As protein: CASRLALPPYGEAFF.

CDR3 protein: CASSVALDRDNSPLHF. The CDR3 DNA reads TGTGCCAGCAGCGTAGCTCTGGACAGGGATAATTCACCCCTCCACTTT. This rearrangement joins TRBV9 to TRBJ1-6; 8 nucleotides line up with TRBD1. This CDR3 has 16 residues. CDR1 and CDR2 (germline): SGDLS, YYNGEE. J was trimmed by 5 bases and V by 0 bases; bases with no gene match: 4.

The chain employs TRBV5-4 and TRBJ2-1, with 7 nucleotides matching TRBD2. Looked up from germline, CDR1 is SGHNT and CDR2 is YYREEE (reference sequence). V was clipped by 2 bases and J by 4 bases; unmatched bases: 9. CDR3 length: 16 residues. CDR3: CASSLPPSGAYNEQFF. CDR3 coding DNA: TGTGCCAGCAGCTTACCTCCCAGCGGGGCTTACAATGAGCAGTTCTTC.

This chain joins TRBV9 and TRBJ1-1; TRBD1 agrees at 7 bases. This CDR3 spans 12 amino acids. The junction had 8 bases not matched to a gene; V was cut back by 3 bases and J by 12 bases. Germline-derived CDR1 and CDR2 are SGDLS and YYNGEE. CDR3 DNA sequence: TGTGCCAGCAGCGGAACAGGGGATCAAACTTTCTTT. Amino acid sequence: CASSGTGDQTFF.

Of note for this clone: An end of the junction differs from the germline gene, which may be a read error. The rearrangement uses TRBV30 and TRBJ1-2; a weak D match, TRBD1 (6 bases). The CDR3 covers 11 residues. The germline V gene encodes CDR1 GTSNPN and CDR2 SVGIG (reference sequence). DNA for the CDR3: TGTGCCTGGAGTGGCCCCCGGGACACCCACTTC. Translation gives CAWSGPRDTHF.

The chain is built from TRBV5-1 and TRBJ2-1; 8 nucleotides align to TRBD1. The V gene end was trimmed by 2 bases and the J gene end by 8 bases; junction bases not matched to a gene: 6. This CDR3 is 14 amino acids long. CDR1 and CDR2 (germline): SGHRS, YFSETQ. CDR3 sequence (DNA): TGCGCCAGCAGCTTTCTCTCAGGGGGCCATGAGCAGTTCTTC. Encoded protein: CASSFLSGGHEQFF.

The rearrangement joins TRBV10-3 to TRBJ2-1; TRBD1 agrees at 11 bases. The CDR3 extends over 15 amino acids. CDR1 is ENHRY, CDR2 SYGVKD, per germline. V lost 3 bases and J lost 6; bases outside the gene matches: 4. CDR3 coding DNA: TGTGCCATCAGTGAAGCCGGGACAGGGGGCAATGAGCAGTTCTTC. Its translation: CAISEAGTGGNEQFF.

This rearrangement joins TRBV6-6 to TRBJ2-1, with 7 bases identical to TRBD1. The germline V gene has CDR1 MNHNY and CDR2 SVGAGI (reference sequence). CDR3 length: 15 residues. The ends lost 7 bases at V and 6 bases at J; junction bases unmatched: 12. CDR3 sequence: CASTHGQDPGNEQFF. In DNA, the CDR3 is TGTGCCAGCACCCACGGACAGGACCCTGGCAATGAGCAGTTCTTC.

This clone has only a few counts. This chain joins TRBV6-6 and TRBJ2-1; D is possibly TRBD2 (6 bases). CDR3 length: 16 amino acids. CDR1 is MNHNY and CDR2 is SVGAGI in the germline V gene (reference sequence). The V gene lost 5 bases and the J gene lost 11 bases, with 25 bases spanning the gap. CDR3: CASSPLLSSGREKQFF. DNA of the CDR3: TGTGCCAGCAGTCCCTTACTTTCCAGCGGCCGGGAGAAGCAGTTCTTC.